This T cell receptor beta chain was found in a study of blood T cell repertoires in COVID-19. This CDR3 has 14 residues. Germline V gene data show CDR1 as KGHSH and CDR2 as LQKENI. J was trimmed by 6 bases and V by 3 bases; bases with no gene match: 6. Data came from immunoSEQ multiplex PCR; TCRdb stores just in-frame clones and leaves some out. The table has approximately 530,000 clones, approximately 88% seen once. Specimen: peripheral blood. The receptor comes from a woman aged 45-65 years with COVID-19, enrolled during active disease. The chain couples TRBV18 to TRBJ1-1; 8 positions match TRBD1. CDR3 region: CASSPSTGDSEAFF. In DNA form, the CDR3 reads TGTGCCAGCTCACCCTCGACAGGGGACTCTGAAGCTTTCTTT. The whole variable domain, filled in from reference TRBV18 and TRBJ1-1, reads NAGVMQNPRHLVRRRGQEARLRCSPMKGHSHVYWYRQLPEEGLKFMVYLQKENIIDESGMPKERFSAEFPKEGPSILRIQQVVRGDSAAYFCASSPSTGDSEAFFGQGTRLTVV.